The present T cell receptor beta chain was sequenced within a study of blood T cell repertoires in COVID-19. Germline values: CDR1 SNHLY, CDR2 FYNNEI. The CDR3 spans 14 residues. The J segment lost 6 bases and the V segment lost 5 bases, leaving 6 bases of the junction unmatched. TCRdb's copy holds only in-frame clones and misses some; the assay was immunoSEQ multiplex PCR. The sample contains approximately 240,000 clones, about nine tenths of which appear only once. What was sequenced was PBMCs or T cells enriched from blood (not recorded which). The sequence was obtained from a woman aged 25-40 years with acute COVID-19. The genes are TRBV2 and TRBJ1-2; 10 bases fit TRBD1. The CDR3 coding sequence is TGTGCCAGCAGTCAAATCGACAGGGGGCATGGCTACACCTTC. Amino acids: CASSQIDRGHGYTF. Full variable domain (outside the CDR3, taken from reference TRBV2 and TRBJ1-2): EPEVTQTPSHQVTQMGQEVILRCVPISNHLYFYWYRQILGQKVEFLVSFYNNEISEKSEIFDDQFSVERPDGSNFTLKIRSTKLEDSAMYFCASSQIDRGHGYTFGSGTRLTVV.